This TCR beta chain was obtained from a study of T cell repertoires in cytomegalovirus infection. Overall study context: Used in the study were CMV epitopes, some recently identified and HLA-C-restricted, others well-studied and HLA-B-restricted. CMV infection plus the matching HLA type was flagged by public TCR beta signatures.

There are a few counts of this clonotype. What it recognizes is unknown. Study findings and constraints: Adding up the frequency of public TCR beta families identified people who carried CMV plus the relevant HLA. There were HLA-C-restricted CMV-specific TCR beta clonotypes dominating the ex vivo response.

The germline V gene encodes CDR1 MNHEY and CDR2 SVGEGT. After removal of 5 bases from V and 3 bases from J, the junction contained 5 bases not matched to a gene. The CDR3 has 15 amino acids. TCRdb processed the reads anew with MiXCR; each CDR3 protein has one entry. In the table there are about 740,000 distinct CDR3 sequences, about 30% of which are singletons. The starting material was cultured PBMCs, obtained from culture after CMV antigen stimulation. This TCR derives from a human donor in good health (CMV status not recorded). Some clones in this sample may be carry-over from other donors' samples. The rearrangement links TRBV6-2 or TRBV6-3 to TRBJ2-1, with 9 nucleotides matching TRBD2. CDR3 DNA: TGTGCCAGCAGTGCGACTAGCGGCCTCTACAATGAGCAGTTCTTC. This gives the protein CASSATSGLYNEQFF.